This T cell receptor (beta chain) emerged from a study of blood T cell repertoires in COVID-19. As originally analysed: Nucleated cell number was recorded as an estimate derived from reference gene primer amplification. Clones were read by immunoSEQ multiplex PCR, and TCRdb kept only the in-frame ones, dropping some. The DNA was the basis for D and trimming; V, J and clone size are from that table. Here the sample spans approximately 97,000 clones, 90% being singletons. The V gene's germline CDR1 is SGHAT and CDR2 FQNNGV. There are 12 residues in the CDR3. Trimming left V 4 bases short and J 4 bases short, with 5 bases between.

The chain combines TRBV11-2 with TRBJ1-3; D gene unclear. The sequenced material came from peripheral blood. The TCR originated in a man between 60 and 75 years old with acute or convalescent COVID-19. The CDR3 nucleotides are TGTGCCAGCAGCTCCCTAGGAAACACCATATATTTT. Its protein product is CASSSLGNTIYF.